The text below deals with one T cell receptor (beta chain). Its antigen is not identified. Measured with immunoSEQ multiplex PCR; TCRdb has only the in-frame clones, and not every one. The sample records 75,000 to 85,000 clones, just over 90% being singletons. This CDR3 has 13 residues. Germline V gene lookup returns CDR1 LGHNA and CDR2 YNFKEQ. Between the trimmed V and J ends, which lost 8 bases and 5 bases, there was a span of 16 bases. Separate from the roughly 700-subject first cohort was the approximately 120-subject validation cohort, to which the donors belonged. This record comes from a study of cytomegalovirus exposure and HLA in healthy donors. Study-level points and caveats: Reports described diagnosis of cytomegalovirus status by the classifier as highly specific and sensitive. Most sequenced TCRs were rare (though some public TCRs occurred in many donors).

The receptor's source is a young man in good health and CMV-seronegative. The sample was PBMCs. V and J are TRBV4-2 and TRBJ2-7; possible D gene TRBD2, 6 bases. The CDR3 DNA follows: TGTGCCAGCGGTGAGGGTCCTAGCGACGAGCAGTACTTC. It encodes CASGEGPSDEQYF.